These 27 T cell receptor beta chains were sequenced from one sample in a study of T cell repertoires in cytomegalovirus infection. TCRdb called the reads again in MiXCR, with one record for every CDR3 protein. The sample lists roughly 87,000 distinct CDR3 sequences, 25% to 35% seen once, with about 72% in the top ten. The antigens of these receptors remain unknown. This material consisted of CD8+ T cells from cultured PBMCs, taken from culture after CMV antigen stimulation. These receptors came from a human donor in good health (CMV status not recorded). Some clones in this sample may be carry-over from other donors' samples.

The chain carries TRBV7-9 and TRBJ2-7, with D unclear. This CDR3 is 12 amino acids long. The V gene lost 5 bases and the J gene lost 6 bases, with 11 bases spanning the gap. From germline, CDR1 is SEHNR and CDR2 FQNEAQ (reference sequence). CDR3 DNA sequence: TGTGCCAGCAGCGTTGGGTCGCGCGAGCAGTACTTC. Its protein product is CASSVGSREQYF.

This clonotype was counted between two and nine times. The chain links TRBV27 to TRBJ2-7; 7 bases are shared with TRBD1. V trimming: 3 bases; J trimming: 0 bases; junction bases outside the gene matches: 5. This CDR3 contains 15 residues. Germline V gene lookup returns CDR1 MNHEY and CDR2 SMNVEV (reference sequence). The CDR3 sequence is CASSLGWDSSYEQYF. CDR3 coding DNA: TGTGCCAGCAGTTTGGGATGGGACAGCTCCTACGAGCAGTACTTC.

The chain carries TRBV19 and TRBJ2-2, with D maybe TRBD1 (5 bases). Germline assignment: CDR1 LNHDA and CDR2 SQIVND (reference sequence). The V and J ends lost 8 bases and 3 bases respectively, with 16 bases between them. This CDR3 is built from 15 residues. The CDR3: CASRGWGTDTGELFF. The CDR3 region has the DNA TGTGCCAGTCGTGGGTGGGGCACGGACACCGGGGAGCTGTTTTTT.

This clonotype was found many times. The CDR3 region has the DNA TGTGCCAGCAGCTTCACCTCGGGGGGGCCCACCTACAATGAGCAGTTCTTC. This codes for CASSFTSGGPTYNEQFF. This rearrangement joins TRBV7-6 to TRBJ2-1, with TRBD2 matching over 8 bases. Germline V gives CDR1 SGHVS, CDR2 FNYEAQ. This CDR3 comprises 17 residues. Losses at the gene ends were 3 bases for V and 2 bases for J; bases not matched to a gene: 9.

This clonotype has just a few counts. This chain uses TRBV20-1 with TRBJ1-1; D unclear. Trimming shortened V by 2 bases and J by 6 bases, and 19 bases separated the two germline ends. Looked up from germline, CDR1 is DFQATT and CDR2 is SNEGSKA (reference sequence). CDR3 length: 15 amino acids. CDR3: CSARPGRRGGAEAFF. The CDR3 coding sequence is TGCAGTGCTAGACCTGGCCGAAGAGGAGGCGCTGAAGCTTTCTTT.

The chain uses TRBV4-1 and TRBJ2-7, with D maybe TRBD1 (5 bases). From germline, CDR1 is MGHRA and CDR2 YSYEKL. Trimming shortened V by 0 bases and J by 6 bases, and 15 bases separated the two germline ends. The CDR3 covers 15 residues. As DNA, the CDR3 is TGCGCCAGCAGCCAAGATCTTTCGGCAGGGCGCGAGCAGTACTTC. This codes for CASSQDLSAGREQYF.

CDR3 sequence: CASSFRTGMPKNIQYF. The CDR3 region has the DNA TGTGCCAGCAGCTTCCGGACAGGGATGCCCAAAAACATTCAGTACTTC. The chain combines TRBV7-9 with TRBJ2-4; TRBD1 agrees at 8 bases. This CDR3 has 16 residues. The junction had 6 bases not matched to a gene; V was cut back by 3 bases and J by 2 bases. The germline gives CDR1 SEHNR, CDR2 FQNEAQ (reference sequence).

For this clonotype: It may be a read error: a sequence one base away is much more abundant. The rearrangement uses TRBV7-2 and TRBJ2-3, with 7 nucleotides matching TRBD1. This CDR3 comprises 15 residues. Germline loops: CDR1 SGHTA, CDR2 FQGNSA. The junction had 9 bases not matched to a gene; V was cut back by 9 bases and J by 0 bases. This CDR3 reads CARMRDRASTDTQYF. The CDR3 bases are TGTGCCAGAATGCGCGACAGGGCTAGCACAGATACGCAGTATTTT.

Only a few counts were recorded for this clonotype. The rearrangement joins TRBV7-2 to TRBJ2-3; 9 bases fit TRBD2. This CDR3 comprises 19 residues. V was clipped by 1 base and J by 2 bases; unmatched bases: 13. Per the germline V gene, CDR1 is SGHTA and CDR2 is FQGNSA. Here the CDR3 DNA reads TGTGCCAGCAGCTTAGTGGGCGGGGGGGCCCCTCTTGACACAGATACGCAGTATTTT. Amino acid sequence: CASSLVGGGAPLDTDTQYF.

The V and J genes are TRBV7-6 and TRBJ2-1, with TRBD2 identical over 8 bases. This CDR3 region has 15 residues. Per the germline V gene, CDR1 is SGHVS and CDR2 is FNYEAQ. Germline trimming cut 5 bases from V and 6 bases from J; bases unmatched to any gene: 9. The CDR3 sequence: CASSPHRGGPNEQFF. The CDR3, as DNA: TGTGCCAGCAGCCCCCACCGGGGGGGGCCCAATGAGCAGTTCTTC.

As to this clonotype: The junction departs from germline at one end; a sequencing error may be responsible. The rearrangement joins TRBV12-3 or TRBV12-4 to TRBJ1-2; TRBD1 is a possible D gene (6 bases). This CDR3 is 15 amino acids long. The CDR3 is CVSSLTNRAPDGYTF. The CDR3 DNA follows: TGTGTCAGCAGTCTTACAAACAGGGCTCCCGATGGCTACACCTTC.

Turning to this clonotype: A junction boundary mismatches the germline segment, possibly from a read error. V is TRBV7-9 and J is TRBJ1-1; D remains ambiguous. CDR1 and CDR2 from the germline V gene are SEHNR and FQNEAQ (reference sequence). CDR3 length: 12 amino acids. CDR3 protein: CASRLGLNEAFF. The CDR3 region has the DNA TGTGCCAGCAGGTTAGGGCTCAATGAAGCTTTCTTT.

This clonotype has at least ten counts. This chain links TRBV7-9 with TRBJ2-7; TRBD1 is a possible D gene (6 bases). The CDR3 is made up of 15 amino acids. The V end lost 4 bases, the J end lost 0 bases, and 13 bases lay between the germline ends. Germline assignment: CDR1 SEHNR and CDR2 FQNEAQ (reference sequence). CDR3 nucleotide sequence: TGTGCCAGCAGCTCATGGACAGCTTCCTCCTACGAGCAGTACTTC. Its protein is CASSSWTASSYEQYF.

The chain combines TRBV4-2 with TRBJ2-5; TRBD1 agrees at 10 bases. After removal of 4 bases from V and 4 bases from J, the junction contained 6 bases not matched to a gene. CDR1 and CDR2 (germline): LGHNA, YNFKEQ. The CDR3 runs 15 residues. This CDR3 is CASSLATGGGETQYF. In DNA form, the CDR3 reads TGTGCCAGCAGCCTTGCGACAGGGGGCGGAGAGACCCAGTACTTC.

The DNA for the CDR3 is TGTGCCAGCAGTGAAAGCCCGGACGGCCACACCATATATTTT. It specifies CASSESPDGHTIYF. The chain links TRBV2 to TRBJ1-3; D is undetermined. The germline CDR1 and CDR2 sequences are SNHLY and FYNNEI. The CDR3 is 14 amino acids. Trimming left V 2 bases short and J 8 bases short, with 13 bases between.

This clonotype has only a few counts. This rearrangement joins TRBV6-5 to TRBJ1-1; 7 bases align to TRBD1. Germline CDR1 and CDR2: MNHEY and SVGAGI. The length of the CDR3 is 16 residues. V was pared by 5 bases and J by 5 bases, with 14 bases of the junction left unmatched. The DNA of the CDR3 is TGTGCCAGCAGTAAACAGGGGCCCCCGCGTAGGACTGAAGCTTTCTTT. Amino acids: CASSKQGPPRRTEAFF.

This clonotype has just a few counts. The V gene is TRBV7-2, the J gene TRBJ1-4; D is uncertain. V lost 5 bases and J lost 6, with 13 bases in between. The CDR3 spans 14 residues. In germline, CDR1 is SGHTA, CDR2 FQGNSA. The DNA of the CDR3 is TGTGCCAGCAGCCCCTTTGTGCGCGATGAAAAACTGTTTTTT. It yields the protein CASSPFVRDEKLFF.

This sequence joins TRBV4-1 and TRBJ2-5, with no clear D. Trimming took off 5 bases at V and 0 bases at J, with 13 bases between the two ends. The CDR3 totals 15 residues. Germline V CDR1 and CDR2: MGHRA, YSYEKL. DNA for the CDR3: TGCGCCAGCAGCAGCCCTGGGCAGTACCAAGAGACCCAGTACTTC. This gives the protein CASSSPGQYQETQYF.

This clonotype has at least ten counts. This rearrangement joins TRBV7-6 to TRBJ2-1, with D unresolved. Germline assignment: CDR1 SGHVS and CDR2 FNYEAQ. The CDR3 is made up of 18 amino acids. V was pared by 1 base and J by 5 bases, with 21 bases between. CDR3 nucleotides: TGTGCCAGCAGCTTAGAGAACTACGCTTCAGATGTTGACAATGAGCAGTTCTTC. Translation gives CASSLENYASDVDNEQFF.

Remarks on this clonotype: Germline is not matched at one junction end, which may reflect a read error. For the CDR3, the DNA is TGTGCCAGCAGCCAAGAATTTGAGCGGGGGGGCACAGATACGCAGTATTTT. Encoded protein: CASSQEFERGGTDTQYF. The J gene is TRBJ2-3, the V gene TRBV4-1, with TRBD2 identical over 9 bases. The CDR3 totals 17 residues. Germline V gives CDR1 MGHRA, CDR2 YSYEKL.

The chain uses TRBV20-1 and TRBJ2-7; D perhaps matches TRBD1 (7 bases). There are 15 residues in the CDR3. CDR1 and CDR2 (germline): DFQATT, SNEGSKA (reference sequence). V lost 0 bases and J lost 2, with 14 bases in between. The CDR3: CSARDRQGLTYEQYF. The CDR3 DNA reads TGCAGTGCTAGAGATCGACAGGGACTTACCTACGAGCAGTACTTC.

V gene TRBV5-1 combines with J gene TRBJ2-3, with 10 bases matching TRBD1. Germline values: CDR1 SGHRS, CDR2 YFSETQ. The CDR3 spans 14 residues. With 4 bases clipped from V and 5 bases from J, the junction kept 4 bases outside the gene matches. CDR3 protein: CASSPDRGGDTQYF. CDR3 sequence (DNA): TGCGCCAGCAGCCCGGACAGGGGGGGAGATACGCAGTATTTT.

This clonotype has more than one count but fewer than ten. This sequence joins TRBV7-6 and TRBJ2-7; TRBD2 matches 8 bases. The CDR3 length is 15 residues. Looked up from germline, CDR1 is SGHVS and CDR2 is FNYEAQ. V trimming: 1 base; J trimming: 2 bases; junction bases outside the gene matches: 4. The CDR3 protein is CASSLEAGATYEQYF. The CDR3 coding sequence is TGTGCCAGCAGCTTAGAAGCGGGGGCAACCTACGAGCAGTACTTC.

The genes are TRBV15 and TRBJ1-1; D possibly corresponds to TRBD1 (5 bases). The CDR3 spans 16 residues. The germline V gene encodes CDR1 LNHNV and CDR2 YYDKDF (reference sequence). The V end was cut by 2 bases, the J end by 2 bases, with 15 bases between. For the CDR3, the DNA is TGTGCCACCAGCAGACTCCAGGGTAATGGCAACACTGAAGCTTTCTTT. As protein: CATSRLQGNGNTEAFF.

The rearrangement links TRBV15 to TRBJ2-7; D may correspond to TRBD1 or TRBD2 (5 bases each). Trimming stripped 3 bases from V and 3 bases from J, with 9 bases between. There are 13 residues in the CDR3. Germline assignment: CDR1 LNHNV and CDR2 YYDKDF (reference sequence). CDR3 sequence: CATSSGTFYEQYF. Written as DNA, the CDR3 is TGTGCCACCAGCAGCGGGACGTTCTACGAGCAGTACTTC.

This clonotype appeared a few times. The V gene is TRBV19, the J gene TRBJ1-2, with TRBD1 as a possible D gene (5 bases). The CDR3 has 11 amino acids. The germline V gene has CDR1 LNHDA and CDR2 SQIVND (reference sequence). V lost 8 bases to trimming and J lost 8 bases, with 12 bases between them. The CDR3 DNA is TGTGCCAGTGACAGCATCAGCGGCTACACCTTC. As protein: CASDSISGYTF. Full variable domain (remainder filled in from reference TRBV19 and TRBJ1-2): DGGITQSPKYLFRKEGQNVTLSCEQNLNHDAMYWYRQDPGQGLRLIYYSQIVNDFQKGDIAEGYSVSREKKESFPLTVTSAQKNPTAFYLCASDSISGYTFGSGTRLTVV.

The rearrangement uses TRBV7-9 and TRBJ2-3; maybe TRBD1 (8 bases). CDR1 and CDR2 (germline): SEHNR, FQNEAQ (reference sequence). The CDR3 loop spans 16 amino acids. V was clipped by 5 bases and J by 2 bases, with 17 bases between them. The CDR3 is CASSPWTGRDTDTQYF. CDR3 sequence (DNA): TGTGCCAGCAGCCCGTGGACAGGGAGGGACACAGATACGCAGTATTTT.